Listed below are T cell receptor beta chains from one sample, sequenced in a study of shared clonotypes between healthy human individuals. Generated by immunoSEQ multiplex PCR, the TCRdb table keeps only in-frame clones and is missing some. The sample consists of 520,000 or so clones, approximately 79% of them appearing once. Sequences were obtained from PBMCs. The source of these receptors is a middle-aged woman in good health. Some clones in this sample may be carry-over from other donors' samples. Both conserved end residues are trimmed from each CDR3. The order of the fields is CDR3 protein, V gene, D gene, J gene. A D gene is named only where the DNA matches it firmly.

ASSPDRGLY | TRBV18 | TRBD1 | TRBJ2-7
ASSFPSTPEGNNEQF | TRBV11-2 | - | TRBJ2-1
ASSLGGTTGHGYT | TRBV5-5 | - | TRBJ1-2
VSSPQVVASGANEQF | TRBV7-6 | - | TRBJ2-1
ASSLEPRQGGGYGYT | TRBV5-6 | TRBD1 | TRBJ1-2
ASSENPPGDTEAF | TRBV5-5 | - | TRBJ1-1
ASSIWPNTEAF | TRBV19 | - | TRBJ1-1
ASSLQGQSNEKLF | TRBV11-2 | TRBD1 | TRBJ1-4
ASSFHWGDQETQY | TRBV5-4 | - | TRBJ2-5
ASSLSLISGAEQF | TRBV11-2 | - | TRBJ2-1
ASSQYRLRYGYT | TRBV23-1 | - | TRBJ1-2
ATSPRGGWENEQF | TRBV10-3 | TRBD2 | TRBJ2-1
ASSLVVSSGNTDTQY | TRBV5-5 | TRBD2 | TRBJ2-3
ANPPGTSGSYYHYEQY | TRBV28 | TRBD2 | TRBJ2-7
ASSLGGGDEQF | TRBV4-2 | - | TRBJ2-1
ASSPRGEETQY | TRBV6-6 | - | TRBJ2-5
ASSPGTSGRDEQF | TRBV2 | TRBD2 | TRBJ2-1